This T cell receptor (beta chain) is from a study of graft-versus-host responses after intestinal transplantation. Overall study context: Every recipient had anti-thymocyte globulin induction and about three years of tacrolimus plus steroids. Findings and limits, study-wide: Some patients had graft-donor T cell macrochimerism. In their allografts, the ratios of graft-versus-host to host-versus-graft T cell clones were high. Circulating GvH clones peaking coincided with falling HvG clones soon after transplant. Among recipient marrow samples, GvH clones were found; some appeared first in ileum or blood.

The data were produced by immunoSEQ multiplex PCR, yet TCRdb's version contains in-frame clones alone and is incomplete. This table holds 33,000 or so clones, around 94% found once. Remarks on this clone: Its cognate antigen is unknown.

Germline-derived CDR1 and CDR2 are MNHEY and SVGAGI. V shed 6 bases, J shed 0 bases, and the junction held 1 base outside the gene matches. This CDR3 has 14 residues. This rearrangement joins TRBV6-5 to TRBJ2-2; 7 bases are shared with TRBD1. The sequencing used PBMCs, collected 16 days after intestinal transplant. The receptor comes from a human patient who received an intestinal transplant, so some T cells may come from the graft donor. Here the CDR3 DNA reads TGTGCCAGCAGAGACAGGGCGAACACCGGGGAGCTGTTTTTT. Translation gives CASRDRANTGELFF.